These T cell receptor beta chains were read from a single sample in a study of STAT5B mutations in CD4+ large granular lymphocyte leukemia. Assay: immunoSEQ multiplex PCR; the TCRdb copy retains only in-frame clones and omits some. Of fewer than 45,000 clones in the sample, 86% were seen once. Sequences were obtained from CD4+ T cells from blood buffy coats. All receptors derive from a human donor in good health. CDR3s include the opening cysteine and the closing phenylalanine or tryptophan. D genes are given only for firm matches. Clone size, where shown, is once, few, many, or a class for clones that have expanded.

15	once	TRBV18	TRBJ2-3	TRBD1	CASSLRTGETDTQYF	TGTGCCAGCTCCCTGAGGACAGGGGAGACAGATACGCAGTATTTT
14	-	TRBV29-1	TRBJ2-3	TRBD2	CSVIISGRADTQYF	TGCAGCGTTATCATTAGCGGGAGAGCTGATACGCAGTATTTT
14	-	TRBV11-2	TRBJ2-5	-	CASSPRAGQETQYF	TGTGCCAGCAGCCCACGGGCCGGACAAGAGACCCAGTACTTC
15	once	TRBV4-1	TRBJ1-3	-	CASSFRAGSGNTIYF	TGCGCCAGCAGCTTTCGGGCGGGTTCTGGAAACACCATATATTTT
12	-	TRBV30	TRBJ1-2	-	CAWTTGYGGYTF	TGTGCCTGGACCACAGGGTACGGTGGCTACACCTTC
12	-	TRBV5-5	TRBJ2-5	-	CASSSPRETQYF	TGTGCCAGCAGCTCCCCGAGGGAGACCCAGTACTTC
14	few	TRBV25-1	TRBJ2-7	-	CASSELNSPYEQYF	TGTGCCAGCAGTGAGTTAAACAGCCCCTACGAGCAGTACTTC
10	-	TRBV20-1	TRBJ2-5	-	CSARGETQYF	TGCAGTGCTCGAGGGGAGACCCAGTACTTC
16	-	TRBV7-2	TRBJ1-5	-	CASSLRPEGSNQPQHF	TGTGCCAGCAGCTTGAGGCCAGAAGGTAGCAATCAGCCCCAGCATTTT
15	few	TRBV5-1	TRBJ1-4	TRBD1	CASRFSGTGNEKLFF	TGCGCCAGCAGGTTTTCCGGGACAGGGAATGAAAAACTGTTTTTT
15	-	TRBV27	TRBJ2-5	-	CASSLSTVFQETQYF	TGTGCCAGCAGTTTATCCACAGTGTTCCAAGAGACCCAGTACTTC
11	-	TRBV2	TRBJ2-3	TRBD2	CASSASGPKYF	TGTGCCAGCAGTGCTAGCGGGCCCAAGTATTTT
14	-	TRBV6-5	TRBJ1-5	-	CASIKGDYHQPQHF	TGTGCCAGCATTAAAGGGGATTATCATCAGCCCCAGCATTTT
16	-	TRBV5-4	TRBJ2-2	TRBD2	CASSSGTSGHTGELFF	TGTGCCAGCAGCTCTGGGACTAGCGGGCACACCGGGGAGCTGTTTTTT
15	-	TRBV7-3	TRBJ2-5	TRBD2	CASSRGGGAQETQYF	TGTGCCAGCAGCCGGGGGGGCGGGGCACAAGAGACCCAGTACTTC
17	-	TRBV11-1	TRBJ2-1	TRBD2	CASSPLAGGMIGDEQFF	TGTGCCAGCAGCCCCTTAGCGGGAGGAATGATAGGCGATGAGCAGTTCTTC
13	few	TRBV7-9	TRBJ1-1	TRBD1	CASSRTGNTEAFF	TGTGCCAGCAGTAGGACAGGGAACACTGAAGCTTTCTTT
16	once	TRBV5-1	TRBJ2-1	TRBD2	CASSYQTSGTYNEQFF	TGCGCCAGCAGCTATCAGACTAGCGGGACATACAATGAGCAGTTCTTC
12	few	TRBV7-3	TRBJ2-2	-	CASSPTLGELFF	TGTGCCAGCAGCCCTACACTAGGGGAGCTGTTTTTT
15	-	TRBV7-3	TRBJ1-1	-	CASSLTSDQNTEAFF	TGTGCCAGCAGCTTAACGTCTGATCAGAACACTGAAGCTTTCTTT
14	-	TRBV30	TRBJ2-5	-	CAWSVGGDQETQYF	TGTGCCTGGAGTGTAGGAGGGGACCAAGAGACCCAGTACTTC
12	-	TRBV10-3	TRBJ1-4	TRBD1	CAISRGAEKLFF	TGTGCCATCAGCAGGGGGGCAGAAAAACTGTTTTTT
14	-	TRBV27	TRBJ2-7	-	CASSKGGSTYEQYF	TGTGCCAGCAGCAAGGGGGGCAGCACCTACGAGCAGTACTTC
14	-	TRBV6-5	TRBJ1-4	-	CASSRAWGREKLFF	TGTGCCAGCAGTCGGGCTTGGGGTCGTGAAAAACTGTTTTTT
14	-	TRBV5-4	TRBJ2-1	-	CASSFRRGGDEQFF	TGTGCCAGCAGCTTTCGGAGGGGCGGCGATGAGCAGTTCTTC
13	-	TRBV14	TRBJ2-7	-	CASSQLGGYEQYF	TGTGCCAGCAGCCAACTCGGGGGCTACGAGCAGTACTTC
13	-	TRBV11-2	TRBJ2-7	-	CASSFSGSYEQYF	TGTGCCAGCAGCTTTTCGGGGTCCTACGAGCAGTACTTC